Below are 9 T cell receptor beta chains sequenced from a single sample in a study of cytomegalovirus exposure and HLA in healthy donors. In the PCR, 60 Vbeta and 13 Jbeta primers were used. Measured with immunoSEQ multiplex PCR; TCRdb has only the in-frame clones, and not every one. The table records over 75,000 clones, roughly 9.4% of them present only once. Sequencing used PBMCs. The source of these receptors is a man in his fifties or sixties in good health and CMV-seropositive.

This chain uses TRBV19 with TRBJ1-1; 8 bases fit TRBD1. The germline CDR1 and CDR2 sequences are LNHDA and SQIVND (reference sequence). CDR3 length: 16 amino acids. V trimming: 4 bases; J trimming: 5 bases; junction bases outside the gene matches: 12. CDR3: CASSTQGAPYVTEAFF. The CDR3 DNA reads as TGTGCCAGTAGTACTCAGGGGGCCCCCTATGTGACTGAAGCTTTCTTT.

This chain links TRBV18 with TRBJ2-7, with 7 bases that match TRBD1. Germline V gene lookup returns CDR1 KGHSH and CDR2 LQKENI. The CDR3 extends over 15 amino acids. V lost 5 bases and J lost 3; bases outside the gene matches: 10. The CDR3 sequence is CASSLRQGDFYEQYF. The CDR3 region has the DNA TGTGCCAGCTCATTGCGGCAGGGGGATTTCTACGAGCAGTACTTC.

The genes are TRBV7-2 and TRBJ2-3, with 11 bases fitting TRBD2. This CDR3 contains 16 residues. Germline loops: CDR1 SGHTA, CDR2 FQGNSA. The trim removed 2 bases at V and 6 bases at J, leaving 7 bases unmatched. CDR3 amino acids: CASSLSGLAAGDTQYF. In nucleotides, the CDR3 is TGTGCCAGCAGCTTATCGGGACTAGCGGCGGGGGATACGCAGTATTTT.

In this sample, this clone turned up a few times. V and J are TRBV6-6 and TRBJ1-4; 7 bases map to TRBD1. The germline V gene has CDR1 MNHNY and CDR2 SVGAGI (reference sequence). The junction had 4 bases not matched to a gene; V was cut back by 5 bases and J by 4 bases. The CDR3 has 14 amino acids. CDR3 sequence: CASSPTGFNEKLFF. CDR3 in DNA: TGTGCCAGCAGTCCGACAGGGTTTAATGAAAAACTGTTTTTT.

The chain couples TRBV5-1 to TRBJ2-5; TRBD1 aligns across 7 bases. V dropped 4 bases and J dropped 4; count of bases not matched to a gene: 10. CDR3 length: 15 amino acids. Germline-derived CDR1 and CDR2 are SGHRS and YFSETQ. The CDR3: CASSLGKGGSETQYF. Written as DNA, the CDR3 is TGCGCCAGCAGCCTCGGGAAAGGGGGCTCAGAGACCCAGTACTTC.

This chain connects TRBV11-2 to TRBJ1-3; 9 bases are a match to TRBD1. The CDR3 sequence is 16 residues long. Germline-derived CDR1 and CDR2 are SGHAT and FQNNGV. J gave up 3 bases and V 5 bases, and 8 bases lay outside the gene matches. The CDR3 loop reads CASSRDRGQGGNTIYF. DNA of the CDR3: TGTGCCAGCAGCCGAGACAGGGGACAGGGTGGAAACACCATATATTTT.

This chain's CDR3 is CASRGRGWVYGYTF. DNA for the CDR3: TGTGCCAGCAGAGGAAGGGGTTGGGTCTATGGCTACACCTTC. This chain joins TRBV27 and TRBJ1-2; perhaps TRBD1 as D (5 bases). There are 14 residues in the CDR3. The V end was cut by 6 bases, the J end by 4 bases, with 15 bases between. Germline V lookup: CDR1 MNHEY, CDR2 SMNVEV (reference sequence).

J is TRBJ1-4 and V is TRBV6-5, with 7 bases that match TRBD1. The ends lost 6 bases at V and 8 bases at J; junction bases unmatched: 6. The germline gives CDR1 MNHEY, CDR2 SVGAGI. The CDR3 has 13 residues. The CDR3: CASRKSGGEKLFF. CDR3 sequence (DNA): TGTGCCAGCAGGAAATCAGGGGGGGAAAAACTGTTTTTT.

V usage is TRBV19 and J usage is TRBJ1-3; D unresolved. V was shortened by 6 bases and J by 3 bases, with 12 bases between the two germline ends. Germline lookup yields CDR1 LNHDA and CDR2 SQIVND (reference sequence). The CDR3 totals 14 residues. CDR3 nucleotides: TGTGCCAGTAGCAACGAGTTAATTGGAAACACCATATATTTT. Protein: CASSNELIGNTIYF.